This TCR beta chain was observed in a study of post-analysis software for immune sequencing data. Researchers reported that TCR beta cDNA libraries carried unique molecular identifiers. TCRdb fed the PCR reads into MiXCR, producing one record per CDR3 protein. The sample shows 650,000 to 850,000 distinct CDR3 sequences, under 60% of them seen only once. Study-wide points: There were five or six TRBV segments more frequent in patients than controls, and TRBV5-6, TRBV5-1 and TRBV20-1 were among them. When compared against controls, multiple sclerosis patients showed significantly lower normalized Chao1 diversity.

CDR1 and CDR2 (germline): LGHDT, YNNKEL (reference sequence). The CDR3 totals 11 residues. Trimming pared 1 base from V and 7 bases from J, leaving 2 bases between. This clonotype was seen at least ten times. Its matching antigen is unknown. This clonotype originated in a girl between 5 and 17 years old with multiple sclerosis. The genes are TRBV3-1 and TRBJ2-1; no clear D. The specimen sequenced was blood. CDR3 sequence: CASSQGNEQFF. The CDR3 DNA sequence: TGTGCCAGCAGCCAAGGGAATGAGCAGTTCTTC.